This T cell receptor beta chain was recovered during a study of blood T cells in healthy people across ages. This clonotype was observed a handful of times. What it binds is unknown. Study results and caveats: PBMCs that were unsorted prevented a conclusive naive versus antigen-experienced comparison.

Then a second PCR, running roughly 7 to 11 cycles, was carried out with a sample-barcoded 5' primer and a J-beta primer mix. TCRdb reprocessed the 5' RACE reads via MiXCR and lists one record per CDR3 protein. The data show 850,000 or so distinct CDR3 sequences, around 30% seen once. The CDR3 is 15 residues long. In germline, CDR1 is KGHSH, CDR2 LQKENI. V lost 3 bases and J lost 10; bases outside the gene matches: 6. This receptor was identified in a woman older than 75 in good health. Sequenced input: blood. This sequence joins TRBV18 and TRBJ1-6; 10 bases fit TRBD1. The CDR3 sequence is CASSPTGGEGSPLHF. The CDR3, as DNA: TGTGCCAGCTCACCGACAGGGGGCGAGGGATCACCCCTCCACTTT. Combining the CDR3 with reference TRBV18 and TRBJ1-6 gives the whole variable domain NAGVMQNPRHLVRRRGQEARLRCSPMKGHSHVYWYRQLPEEGLKFMVYLQKENIIDESGMPKERFSAEFPKEGPSILRIQQVVRGDSAAYFCASSPTGGEGSPLHFGNGTRLTVT.